A single sample is the source of the 12 T cell receptor beta chains below, sequenced in a study of cytomegalovirus exposure and HLA in healthy donors. A multiplex PCR was run with 60 Vbeta primers and 13 Jbeta primers. Some clones are missing from TCRdb's copy, which holds only in-frame ones; the method was immunoSEQ multiplex PCR. The top ten clones hold roughly 1% of a sample with around 130,000 clones, approximately 71% of them seen once. Material for sequencing was PBMCs. These receptors were collected from a woman in her fifties or sixties in good health and CMV-seronegative.

The chain is built from TRBV10-3 and TRBJ1-2; maybe TRBD1 (5 bases). Trimming cost V 2 bases and J 4 bases, with 17 bases left between them. CDR1 is ENHRY, CDR2 SYGVKD, per germline. This CDR3 region has 16 residues. The CDR3 is CAISEIGTGEGYGYTF. The CDR3 DNA reads TGTGCCATCAGTGAGATAGGGACCGGGGAGGGCTATGGCTACACCTTC.

The rearrangement links TRBV2 to TRBJ2-1; TRBD2 matches at 9 bases. This CDR3 contains 15 residues. Germline V gene data show CDR1 as SNHLY and CDR2 as FYNNEI. The junction had 7 bases not matched to a gene; V was cut back by 10 bases and J by 0 bases. CDR3 loop: CAIRLAGSSYNEQFF. Here the CDR3 DNA reads TGTGCCATTCGTCTAGCGGGAAGCTCCTACAATGAGCAGTTCTTC.

The rearrangement joins TRBV4-2 to TRBJ2-7; perhaps TRBD1 as D (5 bases). This CDR3 spans 15 amino acids. Germline loops: CDR1 LGHNA, CDR2 YNFKEQ. V was clipped by 0 bases and J by 0 bases, with 9 bases between them. DNA for the CDR3: TGTGCCAGCAGCCAAGAAGCAGGGTTCTCCTACGAGCAGTACTTC. Amino acid sequence: CASSQEAGFSYEQYF.

This rearrangement joins TRBV2 to TRBJ2-1; 9 bases are a match to TRBD2. This CDR3 comprises 15 residues. Trimming removed 4 bases from V and 6 bases from J; junction bases left unmatched: 7. Germline V CDR1 and CDR2: SNHLY, FYNNEI. The CDR3 spells CASSGLAGESNEQFF. Written as DNA, the CDR3 is TGTGCCAGCAGTGGCTTAGCGGGGGAGTCCAATGAGCAGTTCTTC.

The chain employs TRBV19 and TRBJ2-3; the D gene is possibly TRBD2 (6 bases). The CDR3 has 16 residues. Germline lookup yields CDR1 LNHDA and CDR2 SQIVND (reference sequence). V shed 1 base and J shed 1 base, with 12 bases lying between them. CDR3 bases: TGTGCCAGTAGTATAGGGCAGGGAGGAGGCACAGATACGCAGTATTTT. It encodes CASSIGQGGGTDTQYF.

This sequence joins TRBV29-1 and TRBJ2-3, with TRBD1 identical over 8 bases. Germline trimming cut 7 bases from V and 5 bases from J; bases unmatched to any gene: 5. The CDR3 loop spans 12 amino acids. Germline V CDR1 and CDR2: SQVTM, ANQGSEA. The CDR3 region has the DNA TGCAGCGACAGGGGGTTTAAAGATACGCAGTATTTT. Translating it yields CSDRGFKDTQYF.

The chain uses TRBV27 and TRBJ2-7; possibly TRBD2 for D (6 bases). The CDR3 loop spans 16 amino acids. Trimming cost V 6 bases and J 3 bases, with 21 bases left between them. From germline, CDR1 is MNHEY and CDR2 SMNVEV (reference sequence). CDR3 region: CASRPGWGGLVYEQYF. The CDR3 bases are TGTGCCAGCAGACCTGGTTGGGGAGGTCTAGTCTACGAGCAGTACTTC.

The V call is TRBV6-6, the J call TRBJ2-7, with 12 bases lining up with TRBD2. J was trimmed by 3 bases and V by 7 bases; bases with no gene match: 4. CDR1 is MNHNY, CDR2 SVGAGI, per germline (reference sequence). The CDR3 runs 14 residues. The CDR3 DNA follows: TGTGCCAGCAACCCTAGCGGGGGGGGCTACGAGCAGTACTTC. Translating gives CASNPSGGGYEQYF.

V gene TRBV7-8 combines with J gene TRBJ2-7, with 9 bases aligning to TRBD2. With V trimmed by 2 bases and J by 4 bases, 15 bases remained unmatched. Germline loops: CDR1 SGHVS, CDR2 FQNEAQ. This CDR3 comprises 18 residues. CDR3 in amino acids: CASSLILAGVKSKYEQYF. CDR3 sequence (DNA): TGTGCCAGCAGCTTAATTTTAGCGGGAGTAAAATCTAAATACGAGCAGTACTTC.

The DNA of the CDR3 is TGTGCCAGCAGCTTCGGGGGAGGCGGTGAAGCTTTCTTT. Residues: CASSFGGGGEAFF. The J gene is TRBJ1-1, the V gene TRBV7-3, with D perhaps TRBD1 (5 bases). Germline CDR1 and CDR2: SGHTA and FQGTGA. The CDR3 is made up of 13 amino acids. V was clipped by 3 bases and J by 7 bases, with 12 bases between them.

This clone came up once. The V call is TRBV11-2, the J call TRBJ1-5; TRBD1 matches 7 bases. The trim removed 5 bases at V and 4 bases at J, leaving 2 bases unmatched. The CDR3 runs to 13 residues. The V gene's germline CDR1 is SGHAT and CDR2 FQNNGV. CDR3 bases: TGTGCCAGCAGCCCGGGACAGAATCAGCCCCAGCATTTT. It codes for CASSPGQNQPQHF.

The J gene is TRBJ2-3, the V gene TRBV7-2; no reliable D call. The CDR3 spans 13 residues. With 5 bases removed from V and 3 bases from J, the gap between germline ends came to 9 bases. Germline-derived CDR1 and CDR2 are SGHTA and FQGNSA. Here the CDR3 reads CASSPHGTDTQYF. The CDR3 DNA reads TGTGCCAGCAGCCCCCACGGGACAGATACGCAGTATTTT.